This T cell receptor (beta chain) was retrieved from a study of blood T cells in healthy people across ages. Study-level findings and limits: Across samples, TCR beta diversity tracked strongly with naive T cell percentage.

The donors, healthy Caucasians from Russia, were aged 6 to 90. A minimum of 6 micrograms of total RNA was extracted per sample. Primers used in a second PCR of roughly 6 to 11 cycles were a sample-barcoded 5' primer and a J-beta primer mix. Per sample, CDR3-containing paired-end reads numbered at least 2.5 million. TCRdb reprocessed the 5' RACE reads with MiXCR, giving one entry per CDR3 protein. The table records about 580,000 distinct CDR3 sequences, around 48% of them present only once. Note on this clonotype: Its antigen is not known.

The CDR3 sequence is 15 residues long. Germline V CDR1 and CDR2: LGHDT, YNNKEL (reference sequence). The chain combines TRBV3-1 with TRBJ2-7, with 8 bases aligning to TRBD1. The DNA end is more similar to TRBJ2-4, so the J call may be wrong. The sequence derives from a man older than 75 in good health. The material sequenced was blood. This CDR3 reads CASSQLGQVQNIQYF. CDR3 coding DNA: TGTGCCAGCAGCCAACTGGGACAGGTCCAAAACATTCAGTACTTC.